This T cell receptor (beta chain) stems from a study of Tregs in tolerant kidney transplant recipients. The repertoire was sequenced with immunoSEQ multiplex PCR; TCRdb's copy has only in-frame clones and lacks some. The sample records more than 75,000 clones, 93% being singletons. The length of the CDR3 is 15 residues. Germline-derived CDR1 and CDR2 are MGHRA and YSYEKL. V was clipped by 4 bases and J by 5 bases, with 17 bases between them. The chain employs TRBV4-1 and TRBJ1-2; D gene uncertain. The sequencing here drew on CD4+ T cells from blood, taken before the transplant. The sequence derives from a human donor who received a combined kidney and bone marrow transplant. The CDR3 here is CASSRTIRVQYGYTF. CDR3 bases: TGCGCCAGCAGCCGTACGATCCGGGTTCAGTATGGCTACACCTTC.